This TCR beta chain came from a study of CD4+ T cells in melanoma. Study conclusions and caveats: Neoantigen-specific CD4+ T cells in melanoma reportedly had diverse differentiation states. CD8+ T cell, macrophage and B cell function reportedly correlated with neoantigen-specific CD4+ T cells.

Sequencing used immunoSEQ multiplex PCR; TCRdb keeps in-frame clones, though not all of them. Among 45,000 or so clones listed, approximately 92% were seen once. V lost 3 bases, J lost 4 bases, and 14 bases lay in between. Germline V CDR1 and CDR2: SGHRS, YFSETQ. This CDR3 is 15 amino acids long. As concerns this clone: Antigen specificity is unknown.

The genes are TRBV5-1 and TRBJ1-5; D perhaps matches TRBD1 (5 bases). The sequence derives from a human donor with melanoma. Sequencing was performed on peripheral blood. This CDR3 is CASSYRQLSNQPQHF. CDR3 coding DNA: TGCGCCAGCAGCTACCGACAGCTATCGAATCAGCCCCAGCATTTT.